The present T cell receptor beta chain was sequenced within a study of blood T cells in healthy people across ages. Next came a second PCR, run for about 6 to 11 cycles, which used a sample-barcoded 5' primer along with a J-beta primer mix. At least 2.5 million CDR3-containing paired-end reads were obtained per sample. TCRdb reprocessed the 5' RACE reads with MiXCR, giving one entry per CDR3 protein. The sample yields over 1,200,000 distinct CDR3 sequences, approximately 59% seen once. Germline lookup yields CDR1 KGHDR and CDR2 SFDVKD. V was trimmed by 8 bases and J by 1 base, leaving 19 bases between them. The CDR3 consists of 17 residues. This clonotype showed up just a few times.

Sequencing was performed on blood. This sequence originates from a man between 18 and 35 years old in good health. V is TRBV24-1 and J is TRBJ2-2; tentatively, D is TRBD2 (5 bases). The CDR3 coding sequence is TGTGCCACCAACCAACTCCGGAGGAATATGAACACCGGGGAGCTGTTTTTT. Translating it yields CATNQLRRNMNTGELFF.